The source of this T cell receptor (beta chain) is a study of CD4 and CD8 cells across lung adenocarcinoma regions. V dropped 7 bases and J dropped 1; count of bases not matched to a gene: 6. This CDR3 contains 14 residues. CDR1 and CDR2 (germline): MDHEN, SYDVKM. Samples came from patients with localized non-small cell lung adenocarcinoma. MiXCR, applied by TCRdb to the PCR reads, yields one record per CDR3 protein. The sample has approximately 6,000 distinct CDR3 sequences, about half seen once; the top ten hold 87%. Sample: CD8+ T cells from the margin of a lung tumor. This clonotype was obtained from a male donor with lung adenocarcinoma. The CD4 and CD8 labels of this study may be unreliable. The rearrangement uses TRBV28 and TRBJ2-7; 8 bases map to TRBD1. CDR3 nucleotides: TGTGCCAGCACCCTACAGGGGGATTCCTACGAGCAGTACTTC. It is translated as CASTLQGDSYEQYF.